What follows describes a single T cell receptor (beta chain). Using immunoSEQ multiplex PCR, the repertoire was profiled, and TCRdb retains in-frame clones only, with some absent. Of fewer than 250,000 clones listed, 70% to 90% were seen once; the top ten hold 0.65% to 0.85%. This entry is derived from a study of blood T cell repertoires in COVID-19. Background on the study: Samples representing acute and convalescent COVID-19 were sourced from the United States, Italy and Spain.

The germline V gene has CDR1 LNHDA and CDR2 SQIVND (reference sequence). J lost 0 bases, V lost 7 bases, and 7 bases had no gene match. The CDR3 is 15 amino acids. This receptor was taken from a man aged 35 to 55 with acute or convalescent COVID-19. The specimen was peripheral blood. This sequence joins TRBV19 and TRBJ2-7, with 9 bases aligning to TRBD2. CDR3 residues: CASTPTSGSSYEQYF. The CDR3 nucleotides are TGTGCCAGTACTCCGACTAGCGGTAGCTCCTACGAGCAGTACTTC.